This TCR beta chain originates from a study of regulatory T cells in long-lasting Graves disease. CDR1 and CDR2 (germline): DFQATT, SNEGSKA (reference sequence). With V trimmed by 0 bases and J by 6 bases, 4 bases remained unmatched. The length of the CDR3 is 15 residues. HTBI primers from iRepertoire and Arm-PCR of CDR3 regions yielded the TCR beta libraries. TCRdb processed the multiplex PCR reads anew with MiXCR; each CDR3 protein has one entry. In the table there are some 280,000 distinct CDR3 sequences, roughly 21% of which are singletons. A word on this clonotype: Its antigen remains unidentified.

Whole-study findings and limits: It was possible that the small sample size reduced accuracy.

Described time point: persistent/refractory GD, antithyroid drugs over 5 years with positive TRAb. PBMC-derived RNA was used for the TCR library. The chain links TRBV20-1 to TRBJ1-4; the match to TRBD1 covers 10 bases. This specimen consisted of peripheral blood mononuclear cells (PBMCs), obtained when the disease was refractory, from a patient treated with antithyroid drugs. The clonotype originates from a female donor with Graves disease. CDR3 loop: CSARDWGTGDEKLFF. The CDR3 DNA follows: TGCAGTGCTAGAGATTGGGGGACAGGGGATGAAAAACTGTTTTTT.